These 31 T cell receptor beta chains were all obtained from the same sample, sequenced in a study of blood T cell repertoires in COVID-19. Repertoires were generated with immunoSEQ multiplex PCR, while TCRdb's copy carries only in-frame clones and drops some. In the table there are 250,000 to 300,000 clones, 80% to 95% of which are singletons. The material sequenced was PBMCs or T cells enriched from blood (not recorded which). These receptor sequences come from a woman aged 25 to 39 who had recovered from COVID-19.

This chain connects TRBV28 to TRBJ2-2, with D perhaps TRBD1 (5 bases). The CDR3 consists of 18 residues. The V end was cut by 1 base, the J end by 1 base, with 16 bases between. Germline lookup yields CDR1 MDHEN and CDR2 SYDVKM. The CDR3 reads CASSLLAGRARNTGELFF. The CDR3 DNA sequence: TGTGCCAGCAGTTTATTAGCTGGCAGGGCGCGGAACACCGGGGAGCTGTTTTTT.

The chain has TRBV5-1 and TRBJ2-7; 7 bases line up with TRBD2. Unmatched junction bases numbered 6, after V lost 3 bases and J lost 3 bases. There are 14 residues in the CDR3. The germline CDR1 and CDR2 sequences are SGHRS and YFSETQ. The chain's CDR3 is CASSYSRGVYEQYF. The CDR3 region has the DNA TGCGCCAGCAGCTATTCCCGGGGGGTCTACGAGCAGTACTTC.

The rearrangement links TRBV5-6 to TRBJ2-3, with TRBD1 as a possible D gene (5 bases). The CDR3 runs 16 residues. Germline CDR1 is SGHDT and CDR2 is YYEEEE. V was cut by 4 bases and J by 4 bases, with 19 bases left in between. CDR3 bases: TGTGCCAGCAGCGCGCAAGATAGGGGAACATCAGATACGCAGTATTTT. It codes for CASSAQDRGTSDTQYF.

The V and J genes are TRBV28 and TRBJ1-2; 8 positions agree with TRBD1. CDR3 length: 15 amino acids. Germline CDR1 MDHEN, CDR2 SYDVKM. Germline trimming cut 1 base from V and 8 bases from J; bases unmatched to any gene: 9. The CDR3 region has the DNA TGTGCCAGCAGTTTATCCAGGACAGGGTTCGGCGGCTACACCTTC. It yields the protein CASSLSRTGFGGYTF.

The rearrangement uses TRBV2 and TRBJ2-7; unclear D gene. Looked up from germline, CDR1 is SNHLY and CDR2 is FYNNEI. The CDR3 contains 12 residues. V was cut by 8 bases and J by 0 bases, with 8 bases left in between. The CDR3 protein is CASEASSYEQYF. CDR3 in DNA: TGTGCCAGCGAGGCAAGCTCCTACGAGCAGTACTTC.

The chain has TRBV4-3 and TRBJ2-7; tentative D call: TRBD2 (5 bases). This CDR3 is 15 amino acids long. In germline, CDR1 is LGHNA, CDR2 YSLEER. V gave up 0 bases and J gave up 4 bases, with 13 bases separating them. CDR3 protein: CASSQDLAGGYEQYF. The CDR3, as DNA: TGCGCCAGCAGCCAAGATTTGGCGGGTGGGTACGAGCAGTACTTC.

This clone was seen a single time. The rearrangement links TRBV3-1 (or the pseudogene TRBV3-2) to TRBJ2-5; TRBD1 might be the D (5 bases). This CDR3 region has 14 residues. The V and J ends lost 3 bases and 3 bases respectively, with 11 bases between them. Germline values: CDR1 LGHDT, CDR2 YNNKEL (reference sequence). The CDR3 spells CASSQRDREETQYF. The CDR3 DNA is TGTGCCAGCAGCCAGAGAGACAGAGAAGAGACCCAGTACTTC.

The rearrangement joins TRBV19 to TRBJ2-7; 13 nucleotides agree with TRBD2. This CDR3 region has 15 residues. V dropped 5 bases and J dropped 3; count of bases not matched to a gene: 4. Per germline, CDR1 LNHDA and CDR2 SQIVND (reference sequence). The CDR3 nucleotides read TGTGCCAGTAGTCCGTGGACTAGCGGGGGCTACGAGCAGTACTTC. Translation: CASSPWTSGGYEQYF. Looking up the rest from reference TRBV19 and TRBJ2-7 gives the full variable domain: DGGITQSPKYLFRKEGQNVTLSCEQNLNHDAMYWYRQDPGQGLRLIYYSQIVNDFQKGDIAEGYSVSREKKESFPLTVTSAQKNPTAFYLCASSPWTSGGYEQYFGPGTRLTVT.

CDR3 sequence (DNA): TGTGCCAGCAGCTACGGACAGGGGGAGGCTGGGCAGTACTTC. Translating gives CASSYGQGEAGQYF. The chain is built from TRBV7-9 and TRBJ2-7; 10 nucleotides align to TRBD1. J was trimmed by 9 bases and V by 4 bases; bases with no gene match: 9. The CDR3 contains 14 residues. Germline CDR1 is SEHNR and CDR2 is FQNEAQ (reference sequence). The variable domain in full, with the rest retrieved from reference TRBV7-9 and TRBJ2-7, is DTGVSQNPRHKITKRGQNVTFRCDPISEHNRLYWYRQTLGQGPEFLTYFQNEAQLEKSRLLSDRFSAERPKGSFSTLEIQRTEQGDSAMYLCASSYGQGEAGQYFGPGTRLTVT.

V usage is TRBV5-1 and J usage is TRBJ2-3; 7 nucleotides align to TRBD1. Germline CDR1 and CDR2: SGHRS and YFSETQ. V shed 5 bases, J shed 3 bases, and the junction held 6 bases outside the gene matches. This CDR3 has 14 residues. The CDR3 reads CASSSGTATDTQYF. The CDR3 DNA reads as TGCGCCAGCAGTTCCGGGACAGCAACAGATACGCAGTATTTT.

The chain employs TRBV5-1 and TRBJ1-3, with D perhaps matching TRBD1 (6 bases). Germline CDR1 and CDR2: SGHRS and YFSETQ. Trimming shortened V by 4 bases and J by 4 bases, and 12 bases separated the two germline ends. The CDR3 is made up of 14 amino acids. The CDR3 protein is CASSEGTYGNTIYF. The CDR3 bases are TGCGCCAGCAGCGAGGGGACATACGGAAACACCATATATTTT.

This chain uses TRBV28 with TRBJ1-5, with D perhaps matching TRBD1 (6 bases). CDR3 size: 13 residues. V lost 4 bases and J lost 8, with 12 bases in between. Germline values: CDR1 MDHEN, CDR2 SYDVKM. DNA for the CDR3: TGTGCCAGCAGTTCCGGACAGTTAGAGCCCCAGCATTTT. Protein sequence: CASSSGQLEPQHF.

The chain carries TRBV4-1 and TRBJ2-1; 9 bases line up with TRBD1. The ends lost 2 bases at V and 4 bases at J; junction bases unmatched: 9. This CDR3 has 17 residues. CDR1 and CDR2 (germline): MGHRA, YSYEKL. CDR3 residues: CASSQNTGTGRYNEQFF. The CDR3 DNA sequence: TGCGCCAGCAGCCAAAACACTGGGACAGGGAGGTACAATGAGCAGTTCTTC.

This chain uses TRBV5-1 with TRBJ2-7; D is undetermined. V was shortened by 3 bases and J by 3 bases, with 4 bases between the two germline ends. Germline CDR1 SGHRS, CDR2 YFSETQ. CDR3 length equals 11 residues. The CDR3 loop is CASSSNYEQYF. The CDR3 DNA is TGCGCCAGCAGCTCCAACTACGAGCAGTACTTC.

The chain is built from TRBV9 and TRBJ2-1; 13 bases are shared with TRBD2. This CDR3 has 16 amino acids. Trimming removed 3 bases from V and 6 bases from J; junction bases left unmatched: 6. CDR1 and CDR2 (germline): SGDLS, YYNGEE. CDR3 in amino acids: CASSEGGTSGINEQFF. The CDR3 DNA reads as TGTGCCAGCAGCGAGGGGGGGACTAGCGGGATCAATGAGCAGTTCTTC.

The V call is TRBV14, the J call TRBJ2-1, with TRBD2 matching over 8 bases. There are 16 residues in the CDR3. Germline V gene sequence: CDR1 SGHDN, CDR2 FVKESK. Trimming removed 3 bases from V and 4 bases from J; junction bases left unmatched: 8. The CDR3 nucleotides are TGTGCCAGCAGCCATACCCCCAGCGGGAGATACAATGAGCAGTTCTTC. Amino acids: CASSHTPSGRYNEQFF.

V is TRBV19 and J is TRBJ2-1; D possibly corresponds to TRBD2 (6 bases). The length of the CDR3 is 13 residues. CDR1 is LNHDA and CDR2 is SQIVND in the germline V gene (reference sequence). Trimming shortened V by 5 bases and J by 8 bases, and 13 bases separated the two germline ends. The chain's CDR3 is CASSGYSGDEQFF. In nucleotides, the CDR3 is TGTGCCAGTAGTGGTTATAGCGGCGATGAGCAGTTCTTC.

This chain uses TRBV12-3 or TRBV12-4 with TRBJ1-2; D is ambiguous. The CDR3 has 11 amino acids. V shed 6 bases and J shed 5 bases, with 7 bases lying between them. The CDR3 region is CASSGGYGYTF. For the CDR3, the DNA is TGTGCCAGCAGCGGAGGGTATGGCTACACCTTC.

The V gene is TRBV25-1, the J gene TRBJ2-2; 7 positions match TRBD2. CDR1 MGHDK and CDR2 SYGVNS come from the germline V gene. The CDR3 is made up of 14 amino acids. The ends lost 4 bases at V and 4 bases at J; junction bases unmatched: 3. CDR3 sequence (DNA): TGTGCCAGCAGTGGTTGGGGGGGCACCGGGGAGCTGTTTTTT. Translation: CASSGWGGTGELFF.

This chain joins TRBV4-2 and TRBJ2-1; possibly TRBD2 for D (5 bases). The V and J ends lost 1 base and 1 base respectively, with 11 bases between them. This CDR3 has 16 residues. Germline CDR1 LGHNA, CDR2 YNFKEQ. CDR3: CASSQVAERSYNEQFF. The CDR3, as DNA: TGTGCCAGCAGCCAAGTCGCGGAGCGGTCCTACAATGAGCAGTTCTTC.

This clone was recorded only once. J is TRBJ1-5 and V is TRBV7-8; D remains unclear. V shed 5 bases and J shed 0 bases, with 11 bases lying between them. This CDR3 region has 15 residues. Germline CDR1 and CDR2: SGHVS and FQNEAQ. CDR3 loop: CASSPAGNSNQPQHF. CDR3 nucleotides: TGTGCCAGCAGCCCCGCCGGTAATAGCAATCAGCCCCAGCATTTT.

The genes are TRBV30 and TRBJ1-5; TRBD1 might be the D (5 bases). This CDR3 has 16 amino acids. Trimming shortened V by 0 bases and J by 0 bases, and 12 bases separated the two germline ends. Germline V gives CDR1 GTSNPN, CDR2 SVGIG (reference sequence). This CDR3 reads CAWSVGGTRSNQPQHF. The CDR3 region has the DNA TGTGCCTGGAGTGTGGGGGGGACTCGTAGCAATCAGCCCCAGCATTTT.

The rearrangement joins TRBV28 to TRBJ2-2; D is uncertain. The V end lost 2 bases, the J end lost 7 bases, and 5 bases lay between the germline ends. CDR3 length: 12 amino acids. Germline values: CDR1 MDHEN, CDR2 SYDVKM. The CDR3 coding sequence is TGTGCCAGCAGTTTACTTCGCGGGGAGCTGTTTTTT. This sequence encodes CASSLLRGELFF.

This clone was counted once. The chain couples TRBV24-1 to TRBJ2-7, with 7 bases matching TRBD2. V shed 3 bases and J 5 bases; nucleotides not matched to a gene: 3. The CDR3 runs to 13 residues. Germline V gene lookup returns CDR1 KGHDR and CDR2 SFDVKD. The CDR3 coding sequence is TGTGCCACCAGTGATCTAACTAGCGACGAGCAGTACTTC. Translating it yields CATSDLTSDEQYF.

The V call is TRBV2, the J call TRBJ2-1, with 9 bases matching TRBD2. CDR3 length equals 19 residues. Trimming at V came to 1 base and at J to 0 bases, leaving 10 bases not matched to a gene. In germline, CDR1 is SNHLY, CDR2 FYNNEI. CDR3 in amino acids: CASSEGSGRGFHSYNEQFF. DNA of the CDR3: TGTGCCAGCAGTGAAGGTAGCGGGAGAGGATTTCACTCCTACAATGAGCAGTTCTTC.

This CDR3 reads CASIQGGDTQYF. CDR3 in DNA: TGTGCCAGCATCCAGGGAGGAGATACGCAGTATTTT. The V gene is TRBV2, the J gene TRBJ2-3, with D maybe TRBD2 (6 bases). The V and J ends lost 7 bases and 5 bases respectively, with 10 bases between them. In germline, CDR1 is SNHLY, CDR2 FYNNEI. The CDR3 totals 12 residues.

The CDR3 spells CASSDDLSSYNEQFF. The CDR3 DNA is TGTGCCAGCAGCGACGACTTGAGCTCCTACAATGAGCAGTTCTTC. V and J are TRBV9 and TRBJ2-1; no clear D. Germline V lookup: CDR1 SGDLS, CDR2 YYNGEE. This CDR3 has 15 amino acids. The V end was cut by 3 bases, the J end by 0 bases, with 10 bases between.

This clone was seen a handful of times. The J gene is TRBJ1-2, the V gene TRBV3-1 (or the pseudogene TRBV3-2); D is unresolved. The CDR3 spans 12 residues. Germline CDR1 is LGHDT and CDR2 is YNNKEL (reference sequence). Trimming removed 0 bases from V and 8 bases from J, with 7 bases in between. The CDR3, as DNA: TGTGCCAGCAGCCAAGATTCGGGGGGCTACACCTTC. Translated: CASSQDSGGYTF.

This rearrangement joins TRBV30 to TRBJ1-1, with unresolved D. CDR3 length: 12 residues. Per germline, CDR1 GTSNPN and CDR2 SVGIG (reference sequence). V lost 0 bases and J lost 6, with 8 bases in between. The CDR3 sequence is CAWSVPEPEAFF. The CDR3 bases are TGTGCCTGGAGTGTACCCGAGCCTGAAGCTTTCTTT.

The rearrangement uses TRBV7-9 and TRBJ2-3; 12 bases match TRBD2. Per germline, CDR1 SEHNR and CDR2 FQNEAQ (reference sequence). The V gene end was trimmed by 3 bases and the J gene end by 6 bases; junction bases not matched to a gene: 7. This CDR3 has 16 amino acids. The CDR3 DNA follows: TGTGCCAGCAGCTTCCTACTAGCGGGAGGAGGGGATACGCAGTATTTT. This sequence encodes CASSFLLAGGGDTQYF. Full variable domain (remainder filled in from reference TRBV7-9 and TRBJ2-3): DTGVSQNPRHKITKRGQNVTFRCDPISEHNRLYWYRQTLGQGPEFLTYFQNEAQLEKSRLLSDRFSAERPKGSFSTLEIQRTEQGDSAMYLCASSFLLAGGGDTQYFGPGTRLTVL.

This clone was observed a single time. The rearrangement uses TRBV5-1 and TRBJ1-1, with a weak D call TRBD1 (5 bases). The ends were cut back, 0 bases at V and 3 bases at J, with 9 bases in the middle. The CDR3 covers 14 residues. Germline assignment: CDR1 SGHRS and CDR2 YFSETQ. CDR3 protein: CASSLAGGDTEAFF. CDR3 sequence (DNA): TGCGCCAGCAGCTTGGCCGGGGGAGACACTGAAGCTTTCTTT.